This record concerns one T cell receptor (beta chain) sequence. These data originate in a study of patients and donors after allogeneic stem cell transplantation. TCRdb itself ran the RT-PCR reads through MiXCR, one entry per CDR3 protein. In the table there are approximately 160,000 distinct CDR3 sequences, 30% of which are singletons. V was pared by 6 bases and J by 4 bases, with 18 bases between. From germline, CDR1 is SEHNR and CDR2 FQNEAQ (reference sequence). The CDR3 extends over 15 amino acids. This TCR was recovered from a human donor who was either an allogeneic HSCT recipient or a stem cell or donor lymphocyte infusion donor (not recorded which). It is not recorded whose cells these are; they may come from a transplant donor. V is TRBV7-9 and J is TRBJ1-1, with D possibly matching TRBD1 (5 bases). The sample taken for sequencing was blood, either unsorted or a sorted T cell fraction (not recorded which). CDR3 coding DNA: TGTGCCAGCAGTACCCCTCCAGGGTCAGGCACTGAAGCTTTCTTT. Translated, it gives CASSTPPGSGTEAFF.